These 23 T cell receptor beta chains were all obtained from the same sample, sequenced in a study of blood T cell repertoires in COVID-19. Only in-frame clones appear in the TCRdb table, and some are missing; sequencing was by immunoSEQ multiplex PCR. The sample has 130,000 to 150,000 clones; around 84% are singletons. Sequencing was performed on peripheral blood. Source of these receptors: a human donor in a cohort sampled during active COVID-19.

The chain is built from TRBV10-3 and TRBJ2-7; 11 nucleotides align to TRBD1. Trimming removed 4 bases from V and 5 bases from J; junction bases left unmatched: 4. Germline V gives CDR1 ENHRY, CDR2 SYGVKD. The CDR3 loop spans 14 amino acids. The DNA for the CDR3 is TGTGCCATCAGTGCCGGGACAGGGGGTAACGAGCAGTACTTC. It encodes CAISAGTGGNEQYF.

J is TRBJ2-7 and V is TRBV4-3; a weak D match, TRBD2 (6 bases). V was cut by 8 bases and J by 5 bases, with 13 bases left in between. Germline V gene sequence: CDR1 LGHNA, CDR2 YSLEER. This CDR3 comprises 12 residues. CDR3 nucleotide sequence: TGCGCCAGCTCTCGGGGGAAAAACGAGCAGTACTTC. Encoded protein: CASSRGKNEQYF.

The rearrangement joins TRBV3-1 (or the pseudogene TRBV3-2) to TRBJ1-2; D call uncertain. There are 14 residues in the CDR3. V lost 4 bases to trimming and J lost 4 bases, with 13 bases between them. The germline V gene has CDR1 LGHDT and CDR2 YNNKEL (reference sequence). Here the CDR3 reads CASSRSESGYGYTF. Here the CDR3 DNA reads TGTGCCAGCAGCCGCAGCGAGTCTGGCTATGGCTACACCTTC.

This clone was counted ten times or more. The chain combines TRBV5-8 with TRBJ2-7, with D possibly being TRBD1 (5 bases). The V end lost 6 bases, the J end lost 6 bases, and 7 bases lay between the germline ends. The V gene's germline CDR1 is SGHTS and CDR2 YDEGEE. The CDR3 extends over 10 amino acids. CDR3 region: CASTQGEQYF. The CDR3 DNA follows: TGTGCCAGCACCCAGGGCGAGCAGTACTTC.

The genes are TRBV4-1 and TRBJ1-5; no firm D call. CDR3 length: 15 residues. V lost 0 bases and J 7 bases, leaving 13 bases between the germline ends. The germline V gene has CDR1 MGHRA and CDR2 YSYEKL. The CDR3 bases are TGCGCCAGCAGCCAAGATTTAATCTCCTACCAGCCCCAGCATTTT. Protein product: CASSQDLISYQPQHF.

This clone was detected once. The genes are TRBV3-1 (or the pseudogene TRBV3-2) and TRBJ2-3; 11 bases line up with TRBD1. Germline CDR1 reads LGHDT; CDR2 reads YNNKEL (reference sequence). After removal of 4 bases from V and 2 bases from J, the junction contained 5 bases not matched to a gene. The length of the CDR3 is 16 residues. CDR3 amino acids: CASSRGQGAFTDTQYF. The CDR3 DNA reads TGTGCCAGCAGCCGTGGACAGGGGGCCTTCACAGATACGCAGTATTTT.

The chain couples TRBV7-2 to TRBJ2-7; 7 nucleotides match TRBD1. Trimming removed 7 bases from V and 2 bases from J; junction bases left unmatched: 11. This CDR3 has 15 amino acids. Germline CDR1 is SGHTA and CDR2 is FQGNSA. The CDR3 DNA is TGTGCCAGCAAGTCCGGGACAGTGGGAACCTACGAGCAGTACTTC. This sequence encodes CASKSGTVGTYEQYF.

The CDR3 sequence: CATSDWDYNEKLFF. Written as DNA, the CDR3 is TGTGCCACCAGTGATTGGGACTACAACGAAAAACTGTTTTTT. The chain recombines TRBV24-1 with TRBJ1-4, with D perhaps matching TRBD1 (5 bases). The length of the CDR3 is 14 residues. With 2 bases removed from V and 8 bases from J, the gap between germline ends came to 11 bases. Germline loops: CDR1 KGHDR, CDR2 SFDVKD.

The rearrangement links TRBV9 to TRBJ1-3; maybe TRBD1 (5 bases). In germline, CDR1 is SGDLS, CDR2 YYNGEE. The CDR3 is made up of 14 amino acids. Trimming stripped 1 base from V and 5 bases from J, with 10 bases between. Here the CDR3 DNA reads TGTGCCAGCAGCGTATTACAGGAACGAAACACCATATATTTT. This sequence encodes CASSVLQERNTIYF.

V is TRBV21-1 and J is TRBJ2-7; the table's D call, TRBD2, has no DNA check behind it. TRBV21-1 has pseudogene status. This CDR3 has 11 amino acids. CDR3 in DNA: TGTGCCAGCATAAGCACGAACGAGCAGTACTTC. This gives the protein CASISTNEQYF.

The sample holds one count of this clone. Different DNA sequences within this sample yield the same CDR3. The chain links TRBV7-9 to TRBJ2-7; D unresolved. V lost 1 base, J lost 2 bases, and 6 bases lay in between. The V gene's germline CDR1 is SEHNR and CDR2 FQNEAQ (reference sequence). This CDR3 contains 13 residues. CDR3 sequence: CASSLGGTYEQYF. The DNA of the CDR3 is TGTGCCAGCAGCTTAGGAGGAACCTACGAGCAGTACTTC.

The V and J genes are TRBV9 and TRBJ1-1; D is uncertain. The CDR3 contains 14 residues. From germline, CDR1 is SGDLS and CDR2 YYNGEE. V lost 0 bases, J lost 5 bases, and 11 bases lay in between. CDR3 sequence (DNA): TGTGCCAGCAGCGTAGAGCCGGGGTGGACTGAAGCTTTCTTT. The encoded protein is CASSVEPGWTEAFF.

This clone appeared a single time. This chain connects TRBV3-1 (or the pseudogene TRBV3-2) to TRBJ1-3, with D hard to call. Germline V lookup: CDR1 LGHDT, CDR2 YNNKEL (reference sequence). Trimming cost V 5 bases and J 0 bases, with 11 bases left between them. The CDR3 has 15 amino acids. This CDR3 is CASSARGLSGNTIYF. The CDR3 bases are TGTGCCAGCAGCGCGCGAGGACTCTCTGGAAACACCATATATTTT.

CDR3 loop: CASRRVGEVGYTF. In nucleotides, the CDR3 is TGTGCCAGCAGGCGGGTCGGGGAGGTCGGCTACACCTTC. The chain links TRBV12-3 or TRBV12-4 to TRBJ1-2; D unclear. The length of the CDR3 is 13 residues. V was pared by 6 bases and J by 8 bases, with 16 bases between.

The chain carries TRBV7-2 and TRBJ1-1; D may be TRBD1 (5 bases). Germline V gene lookup returns CDR1 SGHTA and CDR2 FQGNSA. Trimming removed 2 bases from V and 1 base from J, with 14 bases in between. This CDR3 contains 16 residues. CDR3 coding DNA: TGTGCCAGCAGCTTAACGGAGGGACGTTCGAACACTGAAGCTTTCTTT. Its protein is CASSLTEGRSNTEAFF.

V and J are TRBV18 and TRBJ2-1; D may be TRBD2 (6 bases). The V and J ends lost 4 bases and 7 bases respectively, with 14 bases between them. Germline V gene sequence: CDR1 KGHSH, CDR2 LQKENI. CDR3 length equals 14 residues. CDR3 nucleotides: TGTGCCAGCTCACTAGGTCTAGGGAGGAATGAGCAGTTCTTC. It codes for CASSLGLGRNEQFF.

The chain links TRBV19 to TRBJ1-5, with 7 positions matching TRBD1. The CDR3 is made up of 15 amino acids. The V gene end was trimmed by 6 bases and the J gene end by 4 bases; junction bases not matched to a gene: 9. Germline loops: CDR1 LNHDA, CDR2 SQIVND (reference sequence). CDR3 nucleotide sequence: TGTGCCAGTAGACCTATGGACAGGAAAAATCAGCCCCAGCATTTT. Protein sequence: CASRPMDRKNQPQHF.

The chain links TRBV5-4 to TRBJ2-3; 8 nucleotides align to TRBD2. Trimming cost V 0 bases and J 3 bases; bases outside gene matches: 3. This CDR3 comprises 15 residues. Germline loops: CDR1 SGHNT, CDR2 YYREEE (reference sequence). CDR3: CASSLEAGATDTQYF. The CDR3 DNA sequence: TGTGCCAGCAGCTTGGAAGCGGGGGCTACAGATACGCAGTATTTT.

This clone was observed once. The rearrangement joins TRBV12-3 or TRBV12-4 to TRBJ1-1, with D hard to call. Deletions cut 2 bases from V and 4 bases from J, with 8 bases between. The length of the CDR3 is 13 residues. The CDR3 sequence: CASSLWRSTEAFF. CDR3 nucleotide sequence: TGTGCCAGCAGTTTATGGAGGTCCACTGAAGCTTTCTTT.

The chain recombines TRBV5-4 with TRBJ2-4; tentative D call: TRBD1 (6 bases). This CDR3 region has 15 residues. V gave up 0 bases and J gave up 6 bases, with 13 bases separating them. Germline assignment: CDR1 SGHNT and CDR2 YYREEE (reference sequence). The CDR3 sequence is CASSLGRGRGNIQYF. The CDR3 DNA sequence: TGTGCCAGCAGCTTGGGCAGGGGTCGTGGAAACATTCAGTACTTC.

This chain links TRBV9 with TRBJ2-3; D is unclear. The germline V gene has CDR1 SGDLS and CDR2 YYNGEE. V dropped 0 bases and J dropped 2 bases, with 13 bases sitting between them. CDR3 length equals 16 residues. The CDR3 DNA sequence: TGTGCCAGCAGCGTAGCTACGCGGCGGAACACAGATACGCAGTATTTT. It codes for CASSVATRRNTDTQYF. Together with reference TRBV9 and TRBJ2-3, the CDR3 gives the full variable domain: DSGVTQTPKHLITATGQRVTLRCSPRSGDLSVYWYQQSLDQGLQFLIQYYNGEERAKGNILERFSAQQFPDLHSELNLSSLELGDSALYFCASSVATRRNTDTQYFGPGTRLTVL.

The V call is TRBV30, the J call TRBJ1-4, with 10 bases identical to TRBD1. This CDR3 is built from 14 residues. Germline V gene sequence: CDR1 GTSNPN, CDR2 SVGIG (reference sequence). V was pared by 5 bases and J by 6 bases, with 6 bases of the junction left unmatched. For the CDR3, the DNA is TGTGCCTGGGCTACCGGGACAGGGGATGAAAAACTGTTTTTT. Residues: CAWATGTGDEKLFF.

This sequence joins TRBV19 and TRBJ1-4; 7 bases fit TRBD1. Germline CDR1 LNHDA, CDR2 SQIVND (reference sequence). This CDR3 spans 15 amino acids. V lost 7 bases and J lost 6; bases outside the gene matches: 11. CDR3 in DNA: TGTGCCAGTACAGGGACAGTTAAAGGGCATGAAAAACTGTTTTTT. Its translation is CASTGTVKGHEKLFF.